A single sample is the source of the 24 T cell receptor beta chains below, sequenced in a study of neurological immune-mediated disorders. TCRdb redid the calling of the 5' RACE reads with MiXCR, one entry per CDR3 protein. Of around 130,000 distinct CDR3 sequences listed, roughly 3.2% are singletons. The sequenced sample was PBMCs. The receptors derive from a woman in her 30s with multiple sclerosis.

This chain uses TRBV27 with TRBJ2-1; the match to TRBD2 covers 7 bases. The V gene end was trimmed by 6 bases and the J gene end by 7 bases; junction bases not matched to a gene: 9. Per the germline V gene, CDR1 is MNHEY and CDR2 is SMNVEV (reference sequence). The CDR3 consists of 14 residues. The CDR3, as DNA: TGTGCCAGCAGAAGGGACTATAAGCGAAATGAGCAGTTCTTC. Its translation is CASRRDYKRNEQFF.

At least ten counts were recorded for this clonotype. This chain joins TRBV5-4 and TRBJ2-1, with D uncertain. The CDR3 extends over 15 amino acids. CDR1 is SGHNT, CDR2 YYREEE, per germline (reference sequence). V lost 1 base to trimming and J lost 0 bases, with 8 bases between them. CDR3: CASSLRQASYNEQFF. The DNA of the CDR3 is TGTGCCAGCAGCTTGAGGCAGGCCTCCTACAATGAGCAGTTCTTC.

This clonotype has a handful of counts. V gene TRBV7-2 combines with J gene TRBJ2-1; 13 positions match TRBD2. With V trimmed by 5 bases and J by 5 bases, 6 bases remained unmatched. Germline loops: CDR1 SGHTA, CDR2 FQGNSA. This CDR3 region has 16 residues. The CDR3 sequence is CASSAELAGGNNEQFF. CDR3 DNA: TGTGCCAGCAGCGCCGAACTAGCGGGAGGGAACAATGAGCAGTTCTTC.

In its sample, this clonotype was seen a few times. This sequence may be a read error, since a much larger clone differs from it by one base. The DNA of the CDR3 is TGCAGTGCTAGAGACGTTGTAGGGGATAATTCACCCCTCCACTTT. This encodes CSARDVVGDNSPLHF. The chain couples TRBV20-1 to TRBJ1-6; a weak D match, TRBD1 (5 bases). The CDR3 covers 15 residues. The germline V gene encodes CDR1 DFQATT and CDR2 SNEGSKA (reference sequence). Trimming shortened V by 0 bases and J by 5 bases, and 11 bases separated the two germline ends.

This clonotype was counted ten times or more. The chain is built from TRBV27 and TRBJ2-6, with D perhaps given as TRBD1 or TRBD2 (6 bases each). CDR1 and CDR2 (germline): MNHEY, SMNVEV (reference sequence). The V gene lost 1 base and the J gene lost 0 bases, with 10 bases spanning the gap. The CDR3 is made up of 17 amino acids. CDR3 bases: TGTGCCAGCAGTTTATGGGGGGCGGACTCTGGGGCCAACGTCCTGACTTTC. Its translation: CASSLWGADSGANVLTF.

This clonotype was counted between two and nine times. V is TRBV5-1 and J is TRBJ1-1; tentatively, D is TRBD1 (5 bases). Germline CDR1 is SGHRS and CDR2 is YFSETQ. CDR3 length equals 14 residues. V was pared by 3 bases and J by 11 bases, with 20 bases between. The CDR3 here is CASSYGTANAGAFF. The CDR3 DNA is TGCGCCAGCAGCTACGGGACGGCTAACGCTGGGGCTTTCTTT.

This clonotype was recorded at least ten times. This chain links TRBV29-1 with TRBJ1-1, with 7 bases matching TRBD1. The ends lost 7 bases at V and 5 bases at J; junction bases unmatched: 7. Germline values: CDR1 SQVTM, CDR2 ANQGSEA. This CDR3 spans 12 amino acids. CDR3 sequence: CSAATGATEAFF. In nucleotides, the CDR3 is TGCAGCGCAGCAACAGGGGCGACTGAAGCTTTCTTT.

In nucleotides, the CDR3 is TGCGCCAGCAGCCAACTTAAAGGCGGGGAGCTGTTTTTT. This translates into CASSQLKGGELFF. This chain links TRBV4-3 with TRBJ2-2; D is unresolved. Trimming shortened V by 2 bases and J by 7 bases, and 8 bases separated the two germline ends. Germline CDR1 LGHNA, CDR2 YSLEER. The CDR3 spans 13 residues.

In this sample, this clonotype turned up many times. The chain joins TRBV5-4 to TRBJ1-2; 12 nucleotides line up with TRBD1. The CDR3 consists of 15 residues. Germline V gives CDR1 SGHNT, CDR2 YYREEE (reference sequence). Trimming cost V 2 bases and J 7 bases; bases outside gene matches: 6. The CDR3 DNA follows: TGTGCCAGCAGCTTCGGGACAGGGGGCGAGAGTGGCTACACCTTC. Amino acid sequence: CASSFGTGGESGYTF.

J is TRBJ1-2 and V is TRBV20-1; 7 bases align to TRBD1. Germline-derived CDR1 and CDR2 are DFQATT and SNEGSKA (reference sequence). V was clipped by 3 bases and J by 4 bases; unmatched bases: 5. The CDR3 is 13 residues long. The CDR3 region has the DNA TGCAGTGCTAGGGGTGACAGGGCCTATGGCTACACCTTC. This encodes CSARGDRAYGYTF.

At least ten counts were recorded for this clonotype. The rearrangement joins TRBV10-3 to TRBJ2-7; 7 positions match TRBD2. J gave up 4 bases and V 0 bases, and 6 bases lay outside the gene matches. Per the germline V gene, CDR1 is ENHRY and CDR2 is SYGVKD. The CDR3 has 15 amino acids. The CDR3 reads CAISESGGGQYEQYF. The CDR3 region has the DNA TGTGCCATCAGTGAGTCGGGCGGGGGTCAATACGAGCAGTACTTC.

This clonotype was seen repeatedly, ten times or more. V usage is TRBV7-9 and J usage is TRBJ2-2; 7 positions agree with TRBD2. The CDR3 is 17 residues long. J gave up 2 bases and V 4 bases, and 10 bases lay outside the gene matches. CDR1 and CDR2 (germline): SEHNR, FQNEAQ (reference sequence). CDR3 sequence: CASSSLSPSGNTGELFF. DNA for the CDR3: TGTGCCAGCAGCTCCTTAAGTCCTAGCGGAAACACCGGGGAGCTGTTTTTT. Looking up the rest from reference TRBV7-9 and TRBJ2-2 gives the full variable domain: DTGVSQNPRHKITKRGQNVTFRCDPISEHNRLYWYRQTLGQGPEFLTYFQNEAQLEKSRLLSDRFSAERPKGSFSTLEIQRTEQGDSAMYLCASSSLSPSGNTGELFFGEGSRLTVL.

This clonotype was counted many times. The chain joins TRBV9 to TRBJ1-2; possible D gene TRBD1, 6 bases. V shed 0 bases and J shed 4 bases, with 13 bases lying between them. The CDR3 contains 15 residues. CDR1 and CDR2 from the germline V gene are SGDLS and YYNGEE. The DNA for the CDR3 is TGTGCCAGCAGCGTAGGTCGACAGGCCCGCTATGGCTACACCTTC. It translates to CASSVGRQARYGYTF.

This clonotype was counted many times. V is TRBV10-3 and J is TRBJ2-1; 7 positions agree with TRBD2. The CDR3 totals 14 residues. Trimming at V came to 9 bases and at J to 3 bases, leaving 8 bases not matched to a gene. Germline-derived CDR1 and CDR2 are ENHRY and SYGVKD. CDR3 amino acids: CAIGRLAVYNEQFF. In nucleotides, the CDR3 is TGTGCCATTGGGAGGCTAGCGGTCTACAATGAGCAGTTCTTC.

At least ten counts were recorded for this clonotype. The rearrangement joins TRBV11-2 to TRBJ2-1, with 11 bases that match TRBD2. The CDR3 totals 16 residues. Germline CDR1 is SGHAT and CDR2 is FQNNGV. Trimming removed 3 bases from V and 15 bases from J; junction bases left unmatched: 16. CDR3 sequence reads: CASSFGSGGAERTWFF. CDR3 in DNA: TGTGCCAGCAGCTTCGGTAGCGGGGGGGCGGAACGTACTTGGTTCTTC.

This clonotype was seen repeatedly, ten times or more. The chain has TRBV19 and TRBJ2-1; D gene unclear. This CDR3 comprises 11 residues. Germline V gene data show CDR1 as LNHDA and CDR2 as SQIVND (reference sequence). Trimming removed 6 bases from V and 9 bases from J, with 9 bases in between. For the CDR3, the DNA is TGTGCCAGTAGCTACAAATTTGAGCAGTTCTTC. This sequence encodes CASSYKFEQFF.

This clonotype has at least ten counts. The V call is TRBV7-2, the J call TRBJ1-1; D is unresolved. Looked up from germline, CDR1 is SGHTA and CDR2 is FQGNSA. The CDR3 runs 13 residues. The V end was cut by 5 bases, the J end by 5 bases, with 12 bases between. The CDR3 protein is CASSVIERTEAFF. The CDR3 region has the DNA TGTGCCAGCAGCGTAATCGAGAGGACTGAAGCTTTCTTT.

This clonotype showed up many times. The chain recombines TRBV24-1 with TRBJ2-2, with D uncertain. There are 11 residues in the CDR3. The germline V and J ends were trimmed by 9 bases and 8 bases, with 9 bases remaining between them. The germline CDR1 and CDR2 sequences are KGHDR and SFDVKD. The CDR3 region has the DNA TGTGCCACCGCGTATGCTGGGGAGCTGTTTTTT. Amino acid sequence: CATAYAGELFF.

This chain uses TRBV3-1 with TRBJ2-6, with D hard to call. The V gene lost 4 bases and the J gene lost 0 bases, with 7 bases spanning the gap. Germline V gene lookup returns CDR1 LGHDT and CDR2 YNNKEL (reference sequence). The CDR3 length is 15 residues. The CDR3 loop is CASSPGISGANVLTF. CDR3 nucleotides: TGTGCCAGCAGCCCGGGCATCTCTGGGGCCAACGTCCTGACTTTC.

This clonotype was counted ten times or more. J is TRBJ1-1 and V is TRBV5-1; D unclear. Germline V gene lookup returns CDR1 SGHRS and CDR2 YFSETQ. The V gene lost 3 bases and the J gene lost 0 bases, with 6 bases spanning the gap. This CDR3 has 13 residues. CDR3 DNA sequence: TGCGCCAGCAGCTATAAGATGAACACTGAAGCTTTCTTT. This codes for CASSYKMNTEAFF.

This clonotype was seen ten or more times. This chain uses TRBV6-1 with TRBJ2-2; 10 bases line up with TRBD1. The germline gives CDR1 MNHNS, CDR2 SASEGT. J lost 7 bases, V lost 7 bases, and 6 bases had no gene match. The length of the CDR3 is 14 residues. Here the CDR3 reads CASKETGGSGELFF. DNA for the CDR3: TGTGCCAGCAAGGAGACAGGGGGCAGCGGGGAGCTGTTTTTT.

Points on this clonotype: The CDR3 carries no conserved terminal phenylalanine or tryptophan, so it likely arises from a read error. J is TRBJ2-7 and V is TRBV7-9, with 7 bases lining up with TRBD2. Germline loops: CDR1 SEHNR, CDR2 FQNEAQ (reference sequence). The length of the CDR3 is 14 residues. After removal of 4 bases from V and 4 bases from J, the junction contained 7 bases not matched to a gene. The chain's CDR3 is CASSSREEWYEQYN. CDR3 nucleotides: TGTGCCAGCAGCTCCCGGGAGGAGTGGTACGAGCAGTACAAC.

At least ten counts were recorded for this clonotype. The chain has TRBV12-3 or TRBV12-4 and TRBJ2-1; weak D call: TRBD2 (8 bases). Trimming left V 7 bases short and J 10 bases short, with 23 bases between. This CDR3 spans 15 amino acids. The CDR3 coding sequence is TGTGCCAGCAATAGAGCGGGAGTCCAGGGGGACGAGCAGTTCTTC. Translated: CASNRAGVQGDEQFF.

This clonotype was seen repeatedly, ten times or more. The chain couples TRBV5-1 to TRBJ1-1; 8 bases align to TRBD1. The V gene's germline CDR1 is SGHRS and CDR2 YFSETQ. The CDR3 has 15 residues. V was clipped by 5 bases and J by 2 bases; unmatched bases: 8. The CDR3, as DNA: TGCGCCAGCAGTTTACAGGGGGACCTCAACACTGAAGCTTTCTTT. It yields the protein CASSLQGDLNTEAFF.